The 4 T cell receptor beta chains below all came from one sample that was sequenced in a study of blood T cells in healthy people across ages (dated by TCRdb to between 2014 and 2016). The method behind the library was 5' RACE. Sequenced on an Illumina HiSeq 2500. A second PCR of roughly 7 to 12 cycles was performed with a sample-barcoded 5' primer and a J-beta primer mix. The public reads were reprocessed in TCRdb via fastp at Q25 and MiXCR, keeping in-frame beta chains. Identical CDR3 proteins give one entry, which carries the most common genes and DNA. In this sample the table shows about 780,000 distinct CDR3 sequences, roughly 24% of which occur a single time. The ten largest clones capture less than 3.5% of the sample. This sample was also put to use in a study of T cells of mothers and their children.

The sequenced sample was blood. Source of these receptors: a boy younger than 18 in good health.

The V call is TRBV28, the J call TRBJ1-2, with D possibly matching TRBD1 (5 bases). Germline-derived CDR1 and CDR2 are MDHEN and SYDVKM. V lost 3 bases, J lost 3 bases, and 11 bases lay in between. There are 14 residues in the CDR3. The CDR3 DNA follows: TGTGCCAGCAGTTTGCCGACAGCCCACTATGGCTACACCTTC. Its protein product is CASSLPTAHYGYTF.

The chain employs TRBV28 and TRBJ2-5; 7 positions match TRBD2. The J call could be wrong; TRBJ2-1 is a better fit for the DNA end. Germline CDR1 MDHEN, CDR2 SYDVKM. The CDR3 is 14 residues long. Here the CDR3 DNA reads TGTGCCAGCAAGGGCGGGGGAGGGAAAAATGAGCAGTTCTTC. This translates into CASKGGGGKNEQFF.

This clonotype has just a few counts. The rearrangement joins TRBV18 to TRBJ1-5; D is possibly TRBD1 (6 bases). The V gene lost 6 bases and the J gene lost 0 bases, with 12 bases spanning the gap. This CDR3 contains 15 residues. Looked up from germline, CDR1 is KGHSH and CDR2 is LQKENI. The CDR3 sequence: CASSARGTSNQPQHF. In DNA, the CDR3 is TGTGCCAGCTCCGCGAGGGGGACTAGCAATCAGCCCCAGCATTTT.

This clonotype was counted a single time. The chain couples TRBV28 to TRBJ1-3; TRBD1 matches at 7 bases. CDR1 is MDHEN and CDR2 is SYDVKM in the germline V gene. This CDR3 is 16 amino acids long. V shed 0 bases, J shed 4 bases, and the junction held 6 bases outside the gene matches. The CDR3 region is CASSLWVTGRGNTIYF. The CDR3 nucleotides read TGTGCCAGCAGTTTATGGGTGACAGGGCGAGGAAACACCATATATTTT.